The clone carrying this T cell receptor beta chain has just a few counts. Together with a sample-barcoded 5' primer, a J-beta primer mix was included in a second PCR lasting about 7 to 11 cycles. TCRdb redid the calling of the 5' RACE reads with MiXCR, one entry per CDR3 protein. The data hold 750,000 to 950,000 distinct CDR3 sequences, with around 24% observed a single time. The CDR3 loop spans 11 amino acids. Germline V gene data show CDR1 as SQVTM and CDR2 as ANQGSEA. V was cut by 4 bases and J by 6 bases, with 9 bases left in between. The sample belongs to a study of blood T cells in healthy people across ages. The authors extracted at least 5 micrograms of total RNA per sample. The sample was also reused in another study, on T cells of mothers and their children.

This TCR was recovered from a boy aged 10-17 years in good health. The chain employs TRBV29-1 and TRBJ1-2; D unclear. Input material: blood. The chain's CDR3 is CSVVEGNGYTF. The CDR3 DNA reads TGCAGCGTTGTGGAAGGAAATGGCTACACCTTC.